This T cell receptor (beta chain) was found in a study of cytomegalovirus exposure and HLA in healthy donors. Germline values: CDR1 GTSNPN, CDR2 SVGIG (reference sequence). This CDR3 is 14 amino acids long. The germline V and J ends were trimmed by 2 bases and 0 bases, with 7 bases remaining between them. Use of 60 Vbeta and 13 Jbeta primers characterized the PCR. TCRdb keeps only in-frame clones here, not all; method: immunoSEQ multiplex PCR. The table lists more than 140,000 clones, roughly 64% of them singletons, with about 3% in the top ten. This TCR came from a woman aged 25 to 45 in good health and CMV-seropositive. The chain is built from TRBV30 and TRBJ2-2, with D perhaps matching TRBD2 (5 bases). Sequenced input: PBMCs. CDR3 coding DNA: TGTGCCTGGAGTAGGACTTCGAACACCGGGGAGCTGTTTTTT. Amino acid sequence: CAWSRTSNTGELFF.